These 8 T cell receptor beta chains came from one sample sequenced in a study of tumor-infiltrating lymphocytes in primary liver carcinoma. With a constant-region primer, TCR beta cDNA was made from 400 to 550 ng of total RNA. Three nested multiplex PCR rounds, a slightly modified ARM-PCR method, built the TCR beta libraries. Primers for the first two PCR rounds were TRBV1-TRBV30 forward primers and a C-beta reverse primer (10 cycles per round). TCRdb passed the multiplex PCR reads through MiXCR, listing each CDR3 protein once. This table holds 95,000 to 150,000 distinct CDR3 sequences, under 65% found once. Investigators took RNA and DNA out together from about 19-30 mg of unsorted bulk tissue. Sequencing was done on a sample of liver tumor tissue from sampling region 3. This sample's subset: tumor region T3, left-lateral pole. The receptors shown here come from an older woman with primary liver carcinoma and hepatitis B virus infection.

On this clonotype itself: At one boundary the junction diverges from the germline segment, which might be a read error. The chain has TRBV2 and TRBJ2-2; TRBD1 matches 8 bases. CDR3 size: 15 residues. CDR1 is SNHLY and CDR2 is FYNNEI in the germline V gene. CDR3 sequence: CASSAGQGGTGELFF. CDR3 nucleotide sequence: TGTGCCAGTAGTGCCGGACAGGGAGGAACCGGGGAGCTGTTTTTT.

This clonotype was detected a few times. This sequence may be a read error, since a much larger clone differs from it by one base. The CDR3 DNA reads as TGTGCCAGCAAAACAGGGGGCGAATTTCAGCCCCAGTATTTT. It yields the protein CASKTGGEFQPQYF. This chain links TRBV6-1 with TRBJ1-5; 9 bases fit TRBD1. The DNA end lines up better with TRBJ2-3; the J call may be wrong. Germline CDR1 MNHNS, CDR2 SASEGT. The CDR3 extends over 14 amino acids.

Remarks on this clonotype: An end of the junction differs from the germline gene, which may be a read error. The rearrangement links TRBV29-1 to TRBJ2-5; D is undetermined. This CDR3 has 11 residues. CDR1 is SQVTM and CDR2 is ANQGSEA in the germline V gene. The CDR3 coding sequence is TGCAGCGTCAATTCCCAAGAGACCCGGCACTTC. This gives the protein CSVNSQETRHF.

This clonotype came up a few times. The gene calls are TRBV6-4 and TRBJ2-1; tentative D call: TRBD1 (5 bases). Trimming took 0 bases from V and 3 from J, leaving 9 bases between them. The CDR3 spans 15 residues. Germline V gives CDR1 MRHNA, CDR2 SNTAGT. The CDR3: CASSDSGRDYNEQFF. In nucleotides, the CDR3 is TGTGCCAGCAGTGACTCGGGCAGGGACTACAATGAGCAGTTCTTC.

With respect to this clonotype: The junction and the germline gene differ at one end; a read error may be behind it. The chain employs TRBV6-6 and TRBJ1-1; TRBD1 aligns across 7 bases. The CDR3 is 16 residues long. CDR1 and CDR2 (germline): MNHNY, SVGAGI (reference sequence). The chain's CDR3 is CASSSRQGVTSTEAFF. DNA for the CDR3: TGTGCCAGCAGTTCCCGACAGGGAGTTACGAGCACTGAAGCCTTCTTT.

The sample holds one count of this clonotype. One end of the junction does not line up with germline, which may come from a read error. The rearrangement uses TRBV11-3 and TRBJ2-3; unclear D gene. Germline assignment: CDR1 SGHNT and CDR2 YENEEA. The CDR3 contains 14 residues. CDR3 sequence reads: CASRLRRNTDTRYF. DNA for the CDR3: TGTGCCAGCAGATTACGTAGAAACACAGATACGCGGTATTTT. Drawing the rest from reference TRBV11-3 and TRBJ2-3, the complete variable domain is EAGVVQSPRYKIIEKKQPVAFWCNPISGHNTLYWYLQNLGQGPELLIRYENEEAVDDSQLPKDRFSAERLKGVDSTLKIQPAELGDSAVYLCASRLRRNTDTRYFGPGTRLTVL.

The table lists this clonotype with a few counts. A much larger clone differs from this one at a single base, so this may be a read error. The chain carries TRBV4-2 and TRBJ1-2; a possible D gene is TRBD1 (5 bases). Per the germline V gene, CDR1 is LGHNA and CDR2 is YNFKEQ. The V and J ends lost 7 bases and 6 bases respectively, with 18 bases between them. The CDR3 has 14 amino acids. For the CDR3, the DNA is TGTGCCAGCAACCCCTATCGGGGGATTGATGGCTACACCTTC. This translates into CASNPYRGIDGYTF.

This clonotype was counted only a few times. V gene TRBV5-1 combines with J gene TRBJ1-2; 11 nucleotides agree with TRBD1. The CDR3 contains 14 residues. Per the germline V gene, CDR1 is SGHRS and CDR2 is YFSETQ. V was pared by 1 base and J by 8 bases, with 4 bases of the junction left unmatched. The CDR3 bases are TGCGCCAGCAGCTTGCCGGGACAGGGGGTCGGCTACACCTTC. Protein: CASSLPGQGVGYTF.